This T cell receptor beta chain was documented in a study of beta chain features in type 1 diabetes. Study-level points and caveats: PCR might preferentially amplify shorter templates, equally in patients and controls.

Per the germline V gene, CDR1 is SGDLS and CDR2 is YYNGEE. Deletions cut 4 bases from V and 3 bases from J, with 13 bases between. This CDR3 has 15 residues. Expressed TCRB transcripts were sequenced, since all the RNA that had been isolated was reverse transcribed. The table came from immunoSEQ multiplex PCR; TCRdb's copy has only in-frame clones and leaves some out. The data contain roughly 500,000 clones, about an eighth of them singletons. As to this clone: No antigen is known for it.

The chain couples TRBV9 to TRBJ1-4; maybe TRBD1 (6 bases). The origin of this receptor is a woman aged 18-29 years in good health. Source material: naive CD4+ T cells from blood. In DNA form, the CDR3 reads TGTGCCAGCAGCACCACAGGGTTTGCTAATGAAAAACTGTTTTTT. Protein: CASSTTGFANEKLFF.